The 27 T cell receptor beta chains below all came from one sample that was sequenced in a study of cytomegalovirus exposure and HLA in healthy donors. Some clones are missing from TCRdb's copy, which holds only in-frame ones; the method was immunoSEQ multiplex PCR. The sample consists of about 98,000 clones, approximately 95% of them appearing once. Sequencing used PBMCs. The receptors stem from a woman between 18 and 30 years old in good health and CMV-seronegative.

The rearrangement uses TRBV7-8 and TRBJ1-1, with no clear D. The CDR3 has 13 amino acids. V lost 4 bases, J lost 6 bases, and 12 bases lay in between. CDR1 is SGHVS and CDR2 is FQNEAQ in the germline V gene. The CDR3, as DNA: TGTGCCAGCAGCTCCACTTCGGGTCCTGAAGCTTTCTTT. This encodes CASSSTSGPEAFF.

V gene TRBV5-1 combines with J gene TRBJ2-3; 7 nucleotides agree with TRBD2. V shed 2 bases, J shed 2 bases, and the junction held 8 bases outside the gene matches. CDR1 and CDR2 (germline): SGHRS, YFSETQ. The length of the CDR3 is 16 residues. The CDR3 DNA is TGCGCCAGCAGCTTACAAGCGGGGACCTCCACAGATACGCAGTATTTT. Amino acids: CASSLQAGTSTDTQYF.

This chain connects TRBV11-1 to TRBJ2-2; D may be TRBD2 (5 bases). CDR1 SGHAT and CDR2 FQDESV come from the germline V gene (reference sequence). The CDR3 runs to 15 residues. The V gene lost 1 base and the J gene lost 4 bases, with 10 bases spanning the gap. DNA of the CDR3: TGTGCCAGCAGCTTAGATGGACTGTCCACCGGGGAGCTGTTTTTT. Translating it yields CASSLDGLSTGELFF.

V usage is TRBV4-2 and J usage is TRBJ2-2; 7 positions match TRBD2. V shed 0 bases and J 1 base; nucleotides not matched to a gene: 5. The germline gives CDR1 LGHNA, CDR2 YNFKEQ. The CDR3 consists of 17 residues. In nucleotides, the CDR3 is TGTGCCAGCAGCCAAGAAACCCAGCGGGGGAACACCGGGGAGCTGTTTTTT. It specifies CASSQETQRGNTGELFF.

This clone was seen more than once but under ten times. The CDR3 coding sequence is TGTGCCAGCACTCTGACAGAGAACACTGAAGCTTTCTTT. Protein: CASTLTENTEAFF. This chain connects TRBV6-1 to TRBJ1-1; a weak D match, TRBD1 (5 bases). This CDR3 has 13 amino acids. CDR1 is MNHNS, CDR2 SASEGT, per germline. V gave up 7 bases and J gave up 1 base, with 10 bases separating them.

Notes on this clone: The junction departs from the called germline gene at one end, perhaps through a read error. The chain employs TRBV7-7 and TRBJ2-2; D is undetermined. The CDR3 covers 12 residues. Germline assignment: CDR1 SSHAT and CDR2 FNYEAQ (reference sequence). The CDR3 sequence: CASSPPSGELFF. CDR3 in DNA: TGTGCTAGCAGCCCCCCCTCCGGGGAGCTGTTTTTT.

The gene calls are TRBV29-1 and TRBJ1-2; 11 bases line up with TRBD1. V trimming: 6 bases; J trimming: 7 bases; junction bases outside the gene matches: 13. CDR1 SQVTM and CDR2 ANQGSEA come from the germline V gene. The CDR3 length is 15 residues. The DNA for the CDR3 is TGCAGCGTGGGATCACTCGGACAGGGGGCGTTTGGCTACACCTTC. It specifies CSVGSLGQGAFGYTF.

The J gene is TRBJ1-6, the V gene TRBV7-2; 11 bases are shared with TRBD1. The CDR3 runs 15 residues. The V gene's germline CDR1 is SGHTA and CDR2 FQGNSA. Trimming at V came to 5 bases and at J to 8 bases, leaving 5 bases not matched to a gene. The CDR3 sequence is CASSIGQGAHSPLHF. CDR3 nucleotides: TGTGCCAGCAGCATAGGACAGGGGGCCCATTCACCCCTCCACTTT.

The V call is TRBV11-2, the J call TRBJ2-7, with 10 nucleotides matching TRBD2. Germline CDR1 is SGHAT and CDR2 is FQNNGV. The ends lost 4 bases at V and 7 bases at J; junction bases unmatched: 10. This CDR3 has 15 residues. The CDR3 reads CASSSGLAAQGEQYF. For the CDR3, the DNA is TGTGCCAGCAGCTCAGGACTAGCGGCCCAGGGGGAGCAGTACTTC.

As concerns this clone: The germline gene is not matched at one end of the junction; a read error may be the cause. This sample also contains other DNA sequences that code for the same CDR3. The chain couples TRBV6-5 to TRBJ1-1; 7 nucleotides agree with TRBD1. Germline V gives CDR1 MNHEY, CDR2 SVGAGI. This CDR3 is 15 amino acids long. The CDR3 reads CASSYPGQAHTEAFF. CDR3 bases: TGTGCCAGCAGTTACCCCGGACAGGCGCACACTGAAGCTTTTTTT.

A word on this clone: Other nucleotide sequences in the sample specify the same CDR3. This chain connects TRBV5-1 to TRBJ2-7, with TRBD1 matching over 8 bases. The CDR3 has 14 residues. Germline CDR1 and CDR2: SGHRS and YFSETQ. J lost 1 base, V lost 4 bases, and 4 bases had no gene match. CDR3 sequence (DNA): TGCGCCAGCAGCCCAGGGACAGGATCCTACGAGCAGTACTTC. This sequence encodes CASSPGTGSYEQYF.

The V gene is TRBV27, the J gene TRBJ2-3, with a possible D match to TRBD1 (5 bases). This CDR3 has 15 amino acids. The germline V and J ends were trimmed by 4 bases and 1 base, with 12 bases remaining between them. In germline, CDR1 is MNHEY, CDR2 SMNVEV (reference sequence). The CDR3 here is CASSSRVSGTDTQYF. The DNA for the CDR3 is TGTGCCAGCAGTTCCAGGGTCTCAGGCACAGATACGCAGTATTTT.

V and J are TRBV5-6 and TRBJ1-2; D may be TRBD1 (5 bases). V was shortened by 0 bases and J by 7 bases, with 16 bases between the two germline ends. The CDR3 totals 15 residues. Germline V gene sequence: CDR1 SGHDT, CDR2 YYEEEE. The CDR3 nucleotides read TGTGCCAGCAGCTTGGGCCCATCGGGGGGAGGTGGCTACACCTTC. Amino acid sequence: CASSLGPSGGGGYTF.

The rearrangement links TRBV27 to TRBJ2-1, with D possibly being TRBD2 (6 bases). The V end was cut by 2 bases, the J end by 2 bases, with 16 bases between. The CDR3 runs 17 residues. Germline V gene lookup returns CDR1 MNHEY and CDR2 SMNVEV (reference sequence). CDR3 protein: CASSLRRQLAAYNEQFF. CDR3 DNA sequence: TGTGCCAGCAGTTTACGCCGACAACTAGCCGCCTACAATGAGCAGTTCTTC.

This CDR3 reads CSVESAERETQYF. The CDR3 bases are TGCAGCGTTGAATCCGCTGAGCGGGAGACCCAGTACTTC. This chain joins TRBV29-1 and TRBJ2-5, with D perhaps matching TRBD2 (5 bases). Trimming took off 2 bases at V and 5 bases at J, with 12 bases between the two ends. Looked up from germline, CDR1 is SQVTM and CDR2 is ANQGSEA. The length of the CDR3 is 13 residues.

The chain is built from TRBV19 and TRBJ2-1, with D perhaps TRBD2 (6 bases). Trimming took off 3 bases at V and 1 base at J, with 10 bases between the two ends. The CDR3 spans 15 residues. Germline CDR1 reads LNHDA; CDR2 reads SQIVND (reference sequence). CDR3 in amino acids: CASSIAGQSYNEQFF. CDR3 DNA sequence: TGTGCCAGTAGTATCGCGGGGCAATCCTACAATGAGCAGTTCTTC.

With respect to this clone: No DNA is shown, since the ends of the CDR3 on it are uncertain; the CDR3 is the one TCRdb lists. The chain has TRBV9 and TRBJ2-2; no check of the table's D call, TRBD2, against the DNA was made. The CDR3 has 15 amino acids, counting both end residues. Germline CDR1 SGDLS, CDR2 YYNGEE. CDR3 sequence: CASSVVSFGAGELFF.

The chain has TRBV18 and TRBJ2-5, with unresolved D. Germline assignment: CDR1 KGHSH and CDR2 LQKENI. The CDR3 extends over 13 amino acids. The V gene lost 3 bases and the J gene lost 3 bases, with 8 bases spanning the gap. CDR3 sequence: CASSPRLEETQYF. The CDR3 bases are TGTGCCAGCTCACCCCGATTAGAAGAGACCCAGTACTTC.

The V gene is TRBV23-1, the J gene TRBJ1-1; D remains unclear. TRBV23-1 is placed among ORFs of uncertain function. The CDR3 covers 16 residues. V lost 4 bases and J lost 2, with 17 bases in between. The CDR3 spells CASSLPETGYNTEAFF. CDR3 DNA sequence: TGCGCCAGCAGTCTACCCGAGACGGGGTACAACACTGAAGCTTTCTTT.

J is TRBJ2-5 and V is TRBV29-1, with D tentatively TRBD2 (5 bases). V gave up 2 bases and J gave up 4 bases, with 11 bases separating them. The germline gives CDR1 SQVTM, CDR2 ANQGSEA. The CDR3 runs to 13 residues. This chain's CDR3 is CSVERGSGETQYF. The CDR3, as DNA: TGCAGCGTTGAACGGGGTTCGGGAGAGACCCAGTACTTC.

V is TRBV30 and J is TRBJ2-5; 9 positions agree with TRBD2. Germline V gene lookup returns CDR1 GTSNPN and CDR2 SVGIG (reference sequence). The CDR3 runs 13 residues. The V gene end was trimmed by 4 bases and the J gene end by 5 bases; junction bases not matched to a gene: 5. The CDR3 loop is CAWNLAGRETQYF. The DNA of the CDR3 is TGTGCCTGGAACCTAGCGGGAAGGGAGACCCAGTACTTC.

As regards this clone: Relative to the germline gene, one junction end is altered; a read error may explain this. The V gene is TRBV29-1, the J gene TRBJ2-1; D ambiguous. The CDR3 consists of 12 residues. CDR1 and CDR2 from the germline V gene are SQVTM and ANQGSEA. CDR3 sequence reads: CSVRSGSVDLVF. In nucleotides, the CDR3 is TGCAGCGTTAGGTCCGGGTCGGTGGATTTGGTCTTC.

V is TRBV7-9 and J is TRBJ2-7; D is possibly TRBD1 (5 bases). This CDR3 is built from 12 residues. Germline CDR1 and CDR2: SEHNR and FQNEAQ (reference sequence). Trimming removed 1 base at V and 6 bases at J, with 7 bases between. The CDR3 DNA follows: TGTGCCAGCAGCTTAGGCAGGGCCGAGCAGTACTTC. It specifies CASSLGRAEQYF.

CDR3 nucleotide sequence: TGTGCCAGCATCCAGGGGAATGGCTACACCTTC. This translates into CASIQGNGYTF. This chain connects TRBV7-2 to TRBJ1-2; D is perhaps TRBD1 (6 bases). The germline gives CDR1 SGHTA, CDR2 FQGNSA. The V gene lost 7 bases and the J gene lost 6 bases, with 9 bases spanning the gap. This CDR3 is built from 11 residues.

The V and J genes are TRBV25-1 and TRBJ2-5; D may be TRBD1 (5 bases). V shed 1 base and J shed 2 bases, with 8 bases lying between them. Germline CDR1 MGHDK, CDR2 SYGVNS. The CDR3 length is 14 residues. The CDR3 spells CASSELRQQETQYF. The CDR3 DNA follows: TGTGCCAGCAGTGAATTACGACAGCAAGAGACCCAGTACTTC.

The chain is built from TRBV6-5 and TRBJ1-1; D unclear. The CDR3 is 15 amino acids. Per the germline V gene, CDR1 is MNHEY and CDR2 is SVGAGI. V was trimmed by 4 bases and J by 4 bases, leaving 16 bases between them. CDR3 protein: CASSWFPPSGTEAFF. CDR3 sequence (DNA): TGTGCCAGCAGTTGGTTCCCACCTTCGGGCACTGAAGCTTTCTTT.

The CDR3 protein is CASSRGRAEPNEQFF. The CDR3 nucleotides read TGCGCCAGCAGCCGCGGGAGGGCCGAGCCCAATGAGCAGTTCTTC. This chain links TRBV4-1 with TRBJ2-1; TRBD2 aligns across 9 bases. The CDR3 has 15 residues. CDR1 and CDR2 (germline): MGHRA, YSYEKL. The J segment lost 6 bases and the V segment lost 4 bases, leaving 7 bases of the junction unmatched.